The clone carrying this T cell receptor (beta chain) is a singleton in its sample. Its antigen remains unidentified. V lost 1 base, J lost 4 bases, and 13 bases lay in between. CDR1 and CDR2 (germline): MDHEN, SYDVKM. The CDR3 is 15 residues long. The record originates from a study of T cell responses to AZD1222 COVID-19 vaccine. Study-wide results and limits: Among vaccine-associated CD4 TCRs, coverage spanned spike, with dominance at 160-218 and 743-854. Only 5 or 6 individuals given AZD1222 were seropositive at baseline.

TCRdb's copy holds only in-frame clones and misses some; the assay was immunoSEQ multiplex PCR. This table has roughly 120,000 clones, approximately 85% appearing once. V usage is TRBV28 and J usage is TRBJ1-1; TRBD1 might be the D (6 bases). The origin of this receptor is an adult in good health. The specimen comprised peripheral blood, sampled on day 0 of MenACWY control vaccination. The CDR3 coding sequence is TGTGCCAGCAGTTTATTCGGGCAGACAGGCACTGAAGCTTTCTTT. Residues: CASSLFGQTGTEAFF.